The text below deals with one T cell receptor beta chain. No antigen is known for it. The data stem from a study of cytomegalovirus exposure and HLA in healthy donors. PCR was performed using 60 Vbeta and 13 Jbeta primers. Repertoires were generated with immunoSEQ multiplex PCR, while TCRdb's copy carries only in-frame clones and drops some. This table holds some 110,000 clones, 60% to 85% found once. Findings and caveats of the study: A later analysis reported that several of the most significant clusters appeared to be linked to common viral pathogens, among them Epstein-Barr virus.

Trimming stripped 5 bases from V and 5 bases from J, with 12 bases between. The CDR3 loop spans 13 amino acids. Germline V gene sequence: CDR1 SGHVS, CDR2 FQNEAQ. The sample taken for sequencing was PBMCs. The sequence was collected from a man aged 50-59 years in good health and CMV-seronegative. The rearrangement links TRBV7-8 to TRBJ1-1; no reliable D call. The CDR3 is CASSLQALTEAFF. Here the CDR3 DNA reads TGTGCCAGCAGCCTCCAGGCCCTTACTGAAGCTTTCTTT.